The rows below give T cell receptor beta chains drawn from one sample of a study of blood T cells in healthy people across ages. TCRdb re-called the 5' RACE reads through MiXCR, storing one row per CDR3 protein. The sample holds about 640,000 distinct CDR3 sequences, 58% seen once. Input material: blood. These receptors all come from a man aged 55 to 70 in good health. CDR3s include the opening cysteine and the closing phenylalanine or tryptophan. The D gene is left open where the match is weak. Only some rows state a clone size, as once, few, many or a class for expanded clones.

V gene: TRBV3-1; CDR3 length: 17; J gene: TRBJ2-5; clone size: .; D gene: .; CDR3 DNA: TGTGCCAGCAGCCGAATTTATGCCACCCCGGTCCAAGAAGCCCAGTACTTC; CDR3 protein: CASSRIYATPVQEAQYF
V gene: TRBV12-3/TRBV12-4; CDR3 length: 11; J gene: TRBJ1-1; clone size: .; D gene: .; CDR3 DNA: TGTGCCAGCAGTAATAGCAGAGCAGCTTTCTTT; CDR3 protein: CASSNSRAAFF
V gene: TRBV29-1; CDR3 length: 15; J gene: TRBJ2-3; clone size: few; D gene: TRBD1; CDR3 DNA: TGCAGCGTTGCTGACAGGGCCTCAAACACAGATACGCAGTATTTT; CDR3 protein: CSVADRASNTDTQYF
V gene: TRBV10-3; CDR3 length: 13; J gene: TRBJ2-5; clone size: .; D gene: .; CDR3 DNA: TGTGCCATCAGTGATAGAGAGGGTCAGACCCAGTACTTC; CDR3 protein: CAISDREGQTQYF
V gene: TRBV3-1; CDR3 length: 14; J gene: TRBJ2-7; clone size: few; D gene: .; CDR3 DNA: TGTGCCAGCAGCCCTTACGACAATCCCTACGAGCAGTACTTC; CDR3 protein: CASSPYDNPYEQYF
V gene: TRBV21-1; CDR3 length: 15; J gene: TRBJ2-1; clone size: few; D gene: .; CDR3 DNA: TGTGCCAGCAGCGAAGGGACAGGGAGGGACAATGAGCAGTTCTTC; CDR3 protein: CASSEGTGRDNEQFF
V gene: TRBV9; CDR3 length: 15; J gene: TRBJ2-2; clone size: .; D gene: .; CDR3 DNA: TGTGCCAGCAGGGGCCGGGACGGAAACACCGGGGAGCTGTTTTTT; CDR3 protein: CASRGRDGNTGELFF
V gene: TRBV12-3/TRBV12-4; CDR3 length: 13; J gene: TRBJ2-3; clone size: .; D gene: TRBD2; CDR3 DNA: TGTGCCAGTCGGACTAGCGGGGCGAATACGCAGTATTTT; CDR3 protein: CASRTSGANTQYF
V gene: TRBV5-6; CDR3 length: 14; J gene: TRBJ2-2; clone size: .; D gene: .; CDR3 DNA: TGTGCCAGCAGCCCGAGATCGAGCACCGGGGAGCTGTTTTTT; CDR3 protein: CASSPRSSTGELFF
V gene: TRBV9; CDR3 length: 16; J gene: TRBJ2-1; clone size: few; D gene: .; CDR3 DNA: TGTGCCAGCAGCGTAGGTGGACTCTTCTCCTACAATGAGCAGTTCTTC; CDR3 protein: CASSVGGLFSYNEQFF
V gene: TRBV2; CDR3 length: 12; J gene: TRBJ1-2; clone size: .; D gene: .; CDR3 DNA: TGTGCCACCGCCCGGGCGCCCTATGGCTACACCTTC; CDR3 protein: CATARAPYGYTF
V gene: TRBV3-1; CDR3 length: 14; J gene: TRBJ2-1; clone size: .; D gene: .; CDR3 DNA: TGTGCCAGCAGCCAAGGAGACAGATACAATGAGCAGTTCTTC; CDR3 protein: CASSQGDRYNEQFF
V gene: TRBV29-1; CDR3 length: 15; J gene: TRBJ2-7; clone size: few; D gene: TRBD2; CDR3 DNA: TGCAGCGTCGTACTAGCGGGGCGTTTCGGTAATGAGCAGTACTTC; CDR3 protein: CSVVLAGRFGNEQYF
V gene: TRBV20-1; CDR3 length: 14; J gene: TRBJ2-5; clone size: .; D gene: .; CDR3 DNA: TGCAGTGCTAGACCCACCGGGCCCGGTGGGACCCAGTACTTC; CDR3 protein: CSARPTGPGGTQYF
V gene: TRBV28; CDR3 length: 16; J gene: TRBJ2-7; clone size: few; D gene: TRBD1; CDR3 DNA: TGTGCCAGCAGTTTGGTATGTCAGGGGGCCTCCTACGAGCAGTACTTC; CDR3 protein: CASSLVCQGASYEQYF
V gene: TRBV11-2; CDR3 length: 15; J gene: TRBJ2-7; clone size: .; D gene: TRBD1; CDR3 DNA: TGTGCCAGCAGCTTAGCGGGACAGGTCTCCTACGAGCAGTACTTC; CDR3 protein: CASSLAGQVSYEQYF
V gene: TRBV29-1; CDR3 length: 12; J gene: TRBJ1-1; clone size: .; D gene: .; CDR3 DNA: TGCAGCGTCGAACAGGAGGGCACTGGAGCTTTCTTT; CDR3 protein: CSVEQEGTGAFF
V gene: TRBV7-9; CDR3 length: 15; J gene: TRBJ2-4; clone size: few; D gene: .; CDR3 DNA: TGTGCCCGCAGCTTAGAGGGGGGTGCCAAAAACATTCAGTACTTC; CDR3 protein: CARSLEGGAKNIQYF
V gene: TRBV9; CDR3 length: 16; J gene: TRBJ2-5; clone size: .; D gene: TRBD1; CDR3 DNA: TGTGCCAGCAGCGTAGTTCCGACAGGGGGCGAAGAGACCCAGTACTTC; CDR3 protein: CASSVVPTGGEETQYF
V gene: TRBV7-8; CDR3 length: 16; J gene: TRBJ2-1; clone size: once; D gene: TRBD2; CDR3 DNA: TGTGCCAGCAGCTTCCTAGCGGGCCCTTCCTACAATGAGCAGTTCTTC; CDR3 protein: CASSFLAGPSYNEQFF
V gene: TRBV6-1; CDR3 length: 16; J gene: TRBJ2-1; clone size: .; D gene: TRBD2; CDR3 DNA: TGTGCCAGCAGCGTTTTTCTAGCGGGGGGTTACAATGGGCAGTTCTTC; CDR3 protein: CASSVFLAGGYNGQFF
V gene: TRBV20-1; CDR3 length: 12; J gene: TRBJ2-3; clone size: .; D gene: .; CDR3 DNA: TGCACAACGGGACTCCGCACAGATACGCAGTATTTT; CDR3 protein: CTTGLRTDTQYF
V gene: TRBV25-1; CDR3 length: 11; J gene: TRBJ2-1; clone size: few; D gene: .; CDR3 DNA: TGTGCCAGCAGTGCCGCTATCGAGCAGTTCTTC; CDR3 protein: CASSAAIEQFF
V gene: TRBV4-1; CDR3 length: 14; J gene: TRBJ2-7; clone size: few; D gene: .; CDR3 DNA: TGCGCCAGCAGCCAAAGCCCCGGCGGCTACGAGCAGTACTTC; CDR3 protein: CASSQSPGGYEQYF
V gene: TRBV5-1; CDR3 length: 15; J gene: TRBJ2-2; clone size: .; D gene: TRBD1; CDR3 DNA: TGCGCCAGCAGCCTATCGACAGGGACCACCGGGGAGCTGTTTTTT; CDR3 protein: CASSLSTGTTGELFF
V gene: TRBV5-1; CDR3 length: 16; J gene: TRBJ2-2; clone size: once; D gene: TRBD1; CDR3 DNA: TGCGCCAGCAGCTTGGCCACGGGCAGGGGGACCGGGGAGCTGTTTTTT; CDR3 protein: CASSLATGRGTGELFF
V gene: TRBV7-2; CDR3 length: 15; J gene: TRBJ2-5; clone size: .; D gene: .; CDR3 DNA: TGTGCCAGCAGCCGACTGTGGGGATGGCAAGAGACCCAGTACTTC; CDR3 protein: CASSRLWGWQETQYF
V gene: TRBV4-2; CDR3 length: 14; J gene: TRBJ2-3; clone size: .; D gene: .; CDR3 DNA: TGTGCCAGCGGTAAAGGGCGGGTTGAGAGTACGCAGTATTTT; CDR3 protein: CASGKGRVESTQYF
V gene: TRBV18; CDR3 length: 18; J gene: TRBJ2-1; clone size: few; D gene: .; CDR3 DNA: TGTGCCAGCTCACCACCGGGACGAGAAAGGGAATACTACAATGAGCAGTTCTTC; CDR3 protein: CASSPPGREREYYNEQFF
V gene: TRBV6-5; CDR3 length: 11; J gene: TRBJ2-5; clone size: .; D gene: .; CDR3 DNA: TGTGCCAGCAGTTGGTTTGAGACCCAGTACTTC; CDR3 protein: CASSWFETQYF
V gene: TRBV10-3; CDR3 length: 16; J gene: TRBJ2-3; clone size: .; D gene: TRBD2; CDR3 DNA: TGTGCCATCAGTGAGGGCGGGGGAATAGCTAGAGATACGCAGTATTTT; CDR3 protein: CAISEGGGIARDTQYF
V gene: TRBV6-1; CDR3 length: 13; J gene: TRBJ2-7; clone size: once; D gene: TRBD1; CDR3 DNA: TGTGCCAGCGGACAGGCGTATAGAGGGGAGCAGTACTTC; CDR3 protein: CASGQAYRGEQYF
V gene: TRBV20-1; CDR3 length: 15; J gene: TRBJ2-5; clone size: .; D gene: .; CDR3 DNA: TGCGGTGCTAGAGGGGGGTCAGGGTCACAAGAGACCCAGTACTTC; CDR3 protein: CGARGGSGSQETQYF
V gene: TRBV20-1; CDR3 length: 16; J gene: TRBJ2-4; clone size: .; D gene: .; CDR3 DNA: TGCAGTGCTAGAGGGGAACTAGCAGTGGCCAAAAACATTCAGTACTTC; CDR3 protein: CSARGELAVAKNIQYF
V gene: TRBV18; CDR3 length: 14; J gene: TRBJ2-4; clone size: .; D gene: .; CDR3 DNA: TGTACCAGCTCACCTACGGAAACCAAAAACATTCAGTACTTC; CDR3 protein: CTSSPTETKNIQYF
V gene: TRBV5-1; CDR3 length: 16; J gene: TRBJ2-1; clone size: .; D gene: TRBD2; CDR3 DNA: TGCGCCAGCGGCCCGGGACTAGCGGGGGGCTGGGATGAGCAGTTCTTC; CDR3 protein: CASGPGLAGGWDEQFF
V gene: TRBV7-9; CDR3 length: 12; J gene: TRBJ2-1; clone size: .; D gene: TRBD2; CDR3 DNA: TGTGCCAGCAGCGCGGGGGGGGTAGAGCAGTTCTTC; CDR3 protein: CASSAGGVEQFF
V gene: TRBV12-3/TRBV12-4; CDR3 length: 13; J gene: TRBJ2-3; clone size: .; D gene: .; CDR3 DNA: TGTGCCAGCAGCTCGCAGGGTGCGGTTACGCAGTATTTT; CDR3 protein: CASSSQGAVTQYF
V gene: TRBV29-1; CDR3 length: 12; J gene: TRBJ1-2; clone size: .; D gene: TRBD1; CDR3 DNA: TGCAGCGTCGCAGGGGGAAGGAATGGCTACACCTTC; CDR3 protein: CSVAGGRNGYTF
V gene: TRBV20-1; CDR3 length: 15; J gene: TRBJ2-3; clone size: .; D gene: .; CDR3 DNA: TGCAGTGCGCTACGGGCGTCAGAAGGTTCAGATACGCAGTATTTT; CDR3 protein: CSALRASEGSDTQYF
V gene: TRBV27; CDR3 length: 15; J gene: TRBJ2-5; clone size: .; D gene: .; CDR3 DNA: TGTGCCAGCAGTCCCCAGTTTACTAGCCTGGAGACCCAGTACTTC; CDR3 protein: CASSPQFTSLETQYF
V gene: TRBV4-1; CDR3 length: 14; J gene: TRBJ2-7; clone size: .; D gene: .; CDR3 DNA: TGCGCCAGCAGCCAAAGGACAGACAACTACGAGCAGTACTTC; CDR3 protein: CASSQRTDNYEQYF
V gene: TRBV7-9; CDR3 length: 13; J gene: TRBJ2-1; clone size: .; D gene: TRBD2; CDR3 DNA: TGTGCCAGCAGCACGGGGGGGCGCAATGAGCAGTTCTTC; CDR3 protein: CASSTGGRNEQFF
V gene: TRBV11-2; CDR3 length: 16; J gene: TRBJ2-1; clone size: many; D gene: .; CDR3 DNA: TGTGCCAGCAGAGACTGGAGGGGGACTACTTACAATGAGCAGTTCTTC; CDR3 protein: CASRDWRGTTYNEQFF
V gene: TRBV20-1; CDR3 length: 14; J gene: TRBJ2-1; clone size: .; D gene: TRBD2; CDR3 DNA: TGCAGTGCTTACCTAGCGGGGGCCTACAATGAGCAGTTCTTC; CDR3 protein: CSAYLAGAYNEQFF
V gene: TRBV5-1; CDR3 length: 16; J gene: TRBJ1-6; clone size: .; D gene: .; CDR3 DNA: TGCGCCAGCAGCTTGGGGCCGACAGGCAATAATTCACCCCTCCACTTT; CDR3 protein: CASSLGPTGNNSPLHF
V gene: TRBV4-1; CDR3 length: 15; J gene: TRBJ2-7; clone size: few; D gene: .; CDR3 DNA: TGCGCCAGCAGCCAAGACGGGACCGGACCCTACGAGCAGTACTTC; CDR3 protein: CASSQDGTGPYEQYF